These 18 T cell receptor beta chains were sequenced from one sample in a study of OX40 agonist ivuxolimab in advanced cancers. Some clones are missing from TCRdb's copy, which holds only in-frame ones; the method was immunoSEQ multiplex PCR. The table includes about 83,000 clones, about 89% detected once. The sample was CD4+ or CD8+ T cells sorted from blood, taken in a trial of the OX40 agonist ivuxolimab. The receptors stem from an adult with an advanced solid tumor such as melanoma, head and neck, liver or kidney cancer.

The chain has TRBV4-2 and TRBJ2-1; no reliable D call. Trimming took off 4 bases at V and 0 bases at J, with 10 bases between the two ends. The CDR3 is 15 residues long. Germline V gene sequence: CDR1 LGHNA, CDR2 YNFKEQ. This CDR3 reads CASSRTGSSYNEQFF. The CDR3 coding sequence is TGTGCCAGCAGCCGAACGGGTAGCTCCTACAATGAGCAGTTCTTC.

The V gene is TRBV28, the J gene TRBJ1-3; D unclear. Per the germline V gene, CDR1 is MDHEN and CDR2 is SYDVKM. Trimming left V 3 bases short and J 4 bases short, with 13 bases between. The CDR3 is 15 amino acids. For the CDR3, the DNA is TGTGCCAGCAGTTTTTCGTTATCTCGGGGAAACACCATATATTTT. This translates into CASSFSLSRGNTIYF.

The V gene is TRBV6-1, the J gene TRBJ2-1, with D possibly being TRBD2 (6 bases). Germline V gives CDR1 MNHNS, CDR2 SASEGT. CDR3 length equals 14 residues. V was clipped by 2 bases and J by 15 bases, with 20 bases between them. CDR3 sequence (DNA): TGTGCCAGCAGTGAATTAGGATCCGGGACTTCGGGGTTCTTC. Protein: CASSELGSGTSGFF.

The V and J genes are TRBV2 and TRBJ2-1; 11 positions match TRBD2. The length of the CDR3 is 14 residues. J lost 3 bases, V lost 8 bases, and 3 bases had no gene match. Per the germline V gene, CDR1 is SNHLY and CDR2 is FYNNEI. DNA of the CDR3: TGTGCCAGCCAACTAGCGGGAGTCTACAATGAGCAGTTCTTC. Its protein is CASQLAGVYNEQFF.

A single count supports this clone. The chain uses TRBV7-9 and TRBJ1-4, with 7 bases aligning to TRBD1. CDR3 length equals 17 residues. CDR1 is SEHNR, CDR2 FQNEAQ, per germline (reference sequence). The J segment lost 6 bases and the V segment lost 0 bases, leaving 10 bases of the junction unmatched. The CDR3 protein is CASSLALYRGRDEKLFF. The CDR3 DNA is TGTGCCAGCAGCTTAGCGCTTTATAGGGGGCGCGATGAAAAACTGTTTTTT. Filled out from reference TRBV7-9 and TRBJ1-4, the complete variable domain reads DTGVSQNPRHKITKRGQNVTFRCDPISEHNRLYWYRQTLGQGPEFLTYFQNEAQLEKSRLLSDRFSAERPKGSFSTLEIQRTEQGDSAMYLCASSLALYRGRDEKLFFGSGTQLSVL.

The rearrangement links TRBV30 to TRBJ2-3; 7 bases map to TRBD1. Germline V lookup: CDR1 GTSNPN, CDR2 SVGIG (reference sequence). This CDR3 is built from 15 residues. J gave up 2 bases and V 5 bases, and 10 bases lay outside the gene matches. CDR3 sequence (DNA): TGTGCCTGGGAACCCACAGGGGTAAACACAGATACGCAGTATTTT. Translated: CAWEPTGVNTDTQYF.

CDR3 DNA sequence: TGTGCCAAAGGGACAGGGGTTGGTGGGGAGCTGTTTTTT. Protein: CAKGTGVGGELFF. V is TRBV2 and J is TRBJ2-2, with 10 bases lining up with TRBD1. CDR1 is SNHLY, CDR2 FYNNEI, per germline. With V trimmed by 10 bases and J by 8 bases, 7 bases remained unmatched. This CDR3 comprises 13 residues. Looking up the rest from reference TRBV2 and TRBJ2-2 gives the full variable domain: EPEVTQTPSHQVTQMGQEVILRCVPISNHLYFYWYRQILGQKVEFLVSFYNNEISEKSEIFDDQFSVERPDGSNFTLKIRSTKLEDSAMYFCAKGTGVGGELFFGEGSRLTVL.

The chain has TRBV30 and TRBJ2-7; maybe TRBD1 (6 bases). Germline loops: CDR1 GTSNPN, CDR2 SVGIG (reference sequence). The CDR3 covers 14 residues. The CDR3, as DNA: TGTGCATTACTTAGAACAGGGATTACCTACGAGCAGTACTTC. This translates into CALLRTGITYEQYF.

The chain recombines TRBV7-3 with TRBJ1-1; TRBD1 might be the D (5 bases). V lost 1 base to trimming and J lost 0 bases, with 9 bases between them. The CDR3 has 15 residues. CDR1 is SGHTA and CDR2 is FQGTGA in the germline V gene. In nucleotides, the CDR3 is TGTGCCAGCAGCTTAAATCCGGGACTGAACACTGAAGCTTTCTTT. Translation gives CASSLNPGLNTEAFF.

This clone has a handful of counts. The V and J genes are TRBV6-1 and TRBJ2-1; possible D gene TRBD2, 7 bases. CDR1 and CDR2 (germline): MNHNS, SASEGT. The length of the CDR3 is 14 residues. V was pared by 2 bases and J by 8 bases, with 13 bases between. CDR3 nucleotide sequence: TGTGCCAGCAGTGAATGGGGGGGGCGTGATGAGCAGTTCTTC. This gives the protein CASSEWGGRDEQFF.

V usage is TRBV30 and J usage is TRBJ1-6; D not certain. V lost 4 bases and J 3 bases, leaving 16 bases between the germline ends. In germline, CDR1 is GTSNPN, CDR2 SVGIG (reference sequence). The CDR3 has 16 residues. CDR3 in DNA: TGTGCCTGGACCCCTATGGGGAACCTCTATAATTCACCCCTCCACTTT. It yields the protein CAWTPMGNLYNSPLHF.

The sample holds one count of this clone. The rearrangement joins TRBV11-3 to TRBJ2-1; TRBD2 agrees at 11 bases. The J segment lost 5 bases and the V segment lost 1 base, leaving 4 bases of the junction unmatched. This CDR3 region has 16 residues. CDR1 is SGHNT, CDR2 YENEEA, per germline. CDR3 protein: CASSLGVSGRDNEQFF. The CDR3 DNA follows: TGTGCCAGCAGCTTAGGGGTTAGCGGGAGGGACAATGAGCAGTTCTTC.

The gene calls are TRBV20-1 and TRBJ2-7; D is ambiguous. There are 11 residues in the CDR3. V gave up 0 bases and J gave up 6 bases, with 6 bases separating them. In germline, CDR1 is DFQATT, CDR2 SNEGSKA (reference sequence). The CDR3 DNA reads TGCAGTGCTAGAGATCTCCCCGAGCAGTACTTC. Residues: CSARDLPEQYF.

This clone appeared once. The V call is TRBV4-2, the J call TRBJ1-1, with 10 bases aligning to TRBD1. The CDR3 runs to 19 residues. Germline V gene data show CDR1 as LGHNA and CDR2 as YNFKEQ. V shed 0 bases and J 4 bases; nucleotides not matched to a gene: 14. The CDR3 nucleotides read TGTGCCAGCAGCCAAGAACCTCTCCGGACAGGGGGGGTAGGCACTGAAGCTTTCTTT. Translating it yields CASSQEPLRTGGVGTEAFF.

DNA for the CDR3: TGTGCCAGCAGTGAAGCGCTCCGACTAGCGGGGGGACACAAAGTCCAATATGAGCAGTTCTTC. Its translation: CASSEALRLAGGHKVQYEQFF. V usage is TRBV2 and J usage is TRBJ2-1; 13 bases are shared with TRBD2. The J segment lost 8 bases and the V segment lost 0 bases, leaving 19 bases of the junction unmatched. CDR1 SNHLY and CDR2 FYNNEI come from the germline V gene. This CDR3 is 21 amino acids long.

In the case of this clone: In the same sample, other DNA sequences code for this CDR3. The V and J genes are TRBV7-9 and TRBJ2-3; the D call may be TRBD1 or TRBD2 (5 bases each). This CDR3 has 12 amino acids. In germline, CDR1 is SEHNR, CDR2 FQNEAQ (reference sequence). Trimming left V 3 bases short and J 4 bases short, with 5 bases between. DNA for the CDR3: TGTGCCAGCAGCTTGGGGGCAGATACGCAGTATTTT. Translation: CASSLGADTQYF.

V usage is TRBV9 and J usage is TRBJ2-1; 10 bases agree with TRBD2. V was pared by 0 bases and J by 8 bases, with 8 bases of the junction left unmatched. From germline, CDR1 is SGDLS and CDR2 YYNGEE. The CDR3 runs to 16 residues. Written as DNA, the CDR3 is TGTGCCAGCAGCGTAGCTGTTCGGACTAGCGGTTATGAGCAGTTCTTC. It yields the protein CASSVAVRTSGYEQFF.

The chain employs TRBV7-8 and TRBJ1-1, with D possibly TRBD1 on 6 matching bases. The CDR3 is made up of 14 amino acids. CDR1 is SGHVS and CDR2 is FQNEAQ in the germline V gene. V dropped 2 bases and J dropped 4 bases, with 11 bases sitting between them. DNA of the CDR3: TGTGCCAGCAGCTTACCAGGGGACGGCACTGAAGCTTTCTTT. This gives the protein CASSLPGDGTEAFF.